A single sample gave rise to the 16 T cell receptor beta chains below, sequenced in a study of blood T cell repertoires in COVID-19. The repertoire was sequenced with immunoSEQ multiplex PCR; TCRdb's copy has only in-frame clones and lacks some. This table holds 120,000 to 150,000 clones, roughly 88% found once. The sample was peripheral blood. The receptors here all came from a man aged 60 to 69 with active or convalescent COVID-19.

Only one count was recorded for this clone. V and J are TRBV24-1 and TRBJ2-1, with 10 nucleotides matching TRBD2. The CDR3 extends over 15 amino acids. Germline V gene sequence: CDR1 KGHDR, CDR2 SFDVKD. The J segment lost 3 bases and the V segment lost 4 bases, leaving 2 bases of the junction unmatched. CDR3 nucleotide sequence: TGTGCCACCAGTGAAGGGACTAGCGACTACAATGAGCAGTTCTTC. Translation gives CATSEGTSDYNEQFF.

The J gene is TRBJ2-3, the V gene TRBV12-3 or TRBV12-4; D may be TRBD2 (5 bases). V shed 2 bases and J shed 8 bases, with 8 bases lying between them. This CDR3 has 12 residues. CDR3 loop: CASSLKAGTQYF. The CDR3 DNA follows: TGTGCCAGCAGTTTAAAGGCGGGTACGCAGTATTTT.

The table lists this clone with a few counts. The CDR3 DNA is TGCGCCAGCAGCCAGTCCCGGACTAGCGGGGGTGAGCAGTTCTTC. It specifies CASSQSRTSGGEQFF. The chain employs TRBV4-1 and TRBJ2-1; 13 bases are a match to TRBD2. Germline CDR1 and CDR2: MGHRA and YSYEKL. This CDR3 contains 15 residues. J gave up 9 bases and V 3 bases, and 5 bases lay outside the gene matches.

This chain uses TRBV7-9 with TRBJ2-7; 10 positions match TRBD2. The V segment lost 5 bases and the J segment 3 bases; nucleotides outside the gene matches: 7. CDR1 is SEHNR and CDR2 is FQNEAQ in the germline V gene (reference sequence). The CDR3 is made up of 15 amino acids. The CDR3 nucleotides are TGTGCCAGCAGCGACACTAGCGGGACGCTCTACGAGCAGTACTTC. It encodes CASSDTSGTLYEQYF. Full variable domain (missing parts from reference TRBV7-9 and TRBJ2-7): DTGVSQNPRHKITKRGQNVTFRCDPISEHNRLYWYRQTLGQGPEFLTYFQNEAQLEKSRLLSDRFSAERPKGSFSTLEIQRTEQGDSAMYLCASSDTSGTLYEQYFGPGTRLTVT.

The gene calls are TRBV6-5 and TRBJ1-4; the D gene is possibly TRBD1 (6 bases). CDR1 and CDR2 from the germline V gene are MNHEY and SVGAGI. The CDR3 consists of 14 residues. Between the trimmed V and J ends, which lost 4 bases and 8 bases, there was a span of 14 bases. The CDR3 is CASSFLGTREKLFF. CDR3 sequence (DNA): TGTGCCAGCAGTTTCCTAGGGACAAGAGAAAAACTGTTTTTT.

The V call is TRBV28, the J call TRBJ2-7, with D perhaps TRBD2 (5 bases). The CDR3 length is 15 residues. Germline V gene lookup returns CDR1 MDHEN and CDR2 SYDVKM. V shed 6 bases and J shed 0 bases, with 15 bases lying between them. CDR3 residues: CASRTRTGNSYEQYF. The CDR3, as DNA: TGTGCCAGCAGAACTCGGACGGGAAACTCCTACGAGCAGTACTTC.

The rearrangement joins TRBV21-1 to TRBJ2-5; TRBD1, the D gene given by the table, was not confirmed from the DNA. TRBV21-1 is recorded as a pseudogene. This CDR3 comprises 13 residues. CDR3 sequence: CASVTGDRETQYF. CDR3 nucleotides: TGTGCCAGCGTCACAGGGGATCGAGAGACCCAGTACTTC.

The rearrangement links TRBV6-2 or TRBV6-3 to TRBJ1-1, with TRBD1 as a possible D gene (5 bases). In germline, CDR1 is MNHEY, CDR2 SVGEGT. The CDR3 sequence is 15 residues long. V gave up 0 bases and J gave up 4 bases, with 12 bases separating them. CDR3 in amino acids: CASSYSSRGFTEAFF. CDR3 DNA: TGTGCCAGCAGTTACTCCTCCCGGGGGTTCACTGAAGCTTTCTTT.

The V and J genes are TRBV19 and TRBJ1-5, with 9 bases aligning to TRBD1. From germline, CDR1 is LNHDA and CDR2 SQIVND (reference sequence). The CDR3 length is 14 residues. V trimming: 5 bases; J trimming: 7 bases; junction bases outside the gene matches: 6. CDR3 coding DNA: TGTGCCAGTAGTGGGAGGACAGGGGAACAGCCCCAGCATTTT. Amino acid sequence: CASSGRTGEQPQHF.

The gene calls are TRBV5-1 and TRBJ2-7, with 10 positions matching TRBD1. With V trimmed by 4 bases and J by 2 bases, 3 bases remained unmatched. This CDR3 has 14 residues. Germline V CDR1 and CDR2: SGHRS, YFSETQ. The CDR3 nucleotides read TGCGCCAGCAGCGTCGGACAGGGGGCCTACGAGCAGTACTTC. As protein: CASSVGQGAYEQYF. The entire variable domain, with the rest obtained from reference TRBV5-1 and TRBJ2-7, is as follows: KAGVTQTPRYLIKTRGQQVTLSCSPISGHRSVSWYQQTPGQGLQFLFEYFSETQRNKGNFPGRFSGRQFSNSRSEMNVSTLELGDSALYLCASSVGQGAYEQYFGPGTRLTVT.

Only one count was recorded for this clone. The rearrangement joins TRBV12-3 or TRBV12-4 to TRBJ2-3, with D maybe TRBD2 (6 bases). This CDR3 comprises 12 residues. Trimming pared 0 bases from V and 9 bases from J, leaving 7 bases between. DNA for the CDR3: TGTGCCAGCAGTTTAGCCCGGGAGACGCAGTATTTT. This codes for CASSLARETQYF.

The chain links TRBV19 to TRBJ2-1; 7 positions match TRBD1. The CDR3 is 15 residues long. V was clipped by 1 base and J by 10 bases; unmatched bases: 10. Germline loops: CDR1 LNHDA, CDR2 SQIVND (reference sequence). The CDR3 bases are TGTGCCAGTAGTATAGGGACAGGATCTGACAGGGAGCAGTTCTTC. This encodes CASSIGTGSDREQFF.

The chain carries TRBV5-1 and TRBJ1-5, with TRBD1 matching over 8 bases. The trim removed 2 bases at V and 6 bases at J, leaving 4 bases unmatched. The CDR3 is 14 amino acids. Germline values: CDR1 SGHRS, CDR2 YFSETQ. The CDR3 is CASSFGQGGQPQHF. The DNA of the CDR3 is TGCGCCAGCAGCTTCGGACAGGGAGGTCAGCCCCAGCATTTT.

The chain joins TRBV4-1 to TRBJ2-1; 9 bases fit TRBD2. J gave up 4 bases and V 1 base, and 8 bases lay outside the gene matches. The germline V gene has CDR1 MGHRA and CDR2 YSYEKL. The CDR3 has 17 amino acids. In DNA, the CDR3 is TGCGCCAGCAGCCAAGGAAGGATAGCGGGAGAATACAATGAGCAGTTCTTC. As protein: CASSQGRIAGEYNEQFF.

V usage is TRBV7-9 and J usage is TRBJ1-5, with D perhaps matching TRBD1 (6 bases). V was cut by 5 bases and J by 2 bases, with 13 bases left in between. Germline V gives CDR1 SEHNR, CDR2 FQNEAQ (reference sequence). This CDR3 region has 15 residues. The CDR3 region has the DNA TGTGCCAGCAGCACTAACAGGGAGCGCAATCAGCCCCAGCATTTT. It yields the protein CASSTNRERNQPQHF.

This clone turned up a few times. The chain links TRBV5-5 to TRBJ2-7, with 10 bases matching TRBD1. Germline V gives CDR1 SGHKS, CDR2 YYEKEE (reference sequence). CDR3 length: 14 amino acids. The J segment lost 2 bases and the V segment lost 3 bases, leaving 2 bases of the junction unmatched. The DNA of the CDR3 is TGTGCCAGCAGCTGGACAGGGGGGGCCTACGAGCAGTACTTC. Translation: CASSWTGGAYEQYF.